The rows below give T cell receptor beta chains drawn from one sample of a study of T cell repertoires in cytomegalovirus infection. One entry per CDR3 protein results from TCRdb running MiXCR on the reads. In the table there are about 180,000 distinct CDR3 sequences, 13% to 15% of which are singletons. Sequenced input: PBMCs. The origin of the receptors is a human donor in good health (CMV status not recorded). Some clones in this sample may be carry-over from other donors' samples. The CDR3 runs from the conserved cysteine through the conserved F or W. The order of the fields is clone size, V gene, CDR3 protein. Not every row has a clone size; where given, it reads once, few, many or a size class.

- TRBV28 CASTPGGTGYREAFF
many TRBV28 CASTNNDRGTTAFF
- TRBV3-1 CASSPGSQGGNYEQYF
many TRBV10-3 CAIRGTSGREGGQETQYF
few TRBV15 CATSRDPGSNQPQHF
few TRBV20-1 CSAPDSRSYNEQFF
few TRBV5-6 CASSPDWNTEAFF
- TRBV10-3 CAISAADEETQYF
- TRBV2 CASKFFRGGPSDTQYF
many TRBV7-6 CASSLEAGDFHEQYF
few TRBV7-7 CASSQDRAGEQYF
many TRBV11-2 CASSRLAGRDTQYF
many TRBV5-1 CASSLGTGSGANVLTF
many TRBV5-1 CASSLITWTGLGSSLMNTEAFF
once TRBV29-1 CSVGTDRVGGRGQETQYF
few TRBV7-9 CASSPGGSGASTDTQYF
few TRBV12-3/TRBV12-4 CASSPRRGLGTEAFF
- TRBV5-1 CASSPSSGRGYNEQFF
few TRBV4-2 CASSQAWDEQFF
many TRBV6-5 CASSYSPRKETQYF
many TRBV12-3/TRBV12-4 CASSFTAGNTDTQYF
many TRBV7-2 CASSFSGLAGMETQYF
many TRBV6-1 CASSYTHPNQPQHF
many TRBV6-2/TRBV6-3 CASSRSAGLVYEQYF
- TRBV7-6 CASSLEGKRDSPLHF
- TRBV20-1 CSAMDTESNQPQHF
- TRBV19 CASSTERARGEQYF
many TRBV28 CASSTRQGGETQYF
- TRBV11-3 CASSAVRGSGINTGELFF
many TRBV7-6 CASSFGETGRGTDTQYF
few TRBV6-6 CASSYSPKYEQYF
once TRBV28 CASPPAGSTEAFF
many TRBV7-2 CASSPLGHNEQFF
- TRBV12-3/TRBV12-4 CASRLSIPGGTEAFF
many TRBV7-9 CASSASGQTYGYTF
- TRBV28 CASTPGTTEAFF
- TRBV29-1 CSVPIGGLSYNEQFF
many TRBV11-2 CASSLSIGGAGGYEQYF
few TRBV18 CASSPPRQGKNTEAFF
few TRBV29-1 CSGTGLTGGYTF
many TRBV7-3 CASSLKGSGRTSYNEQFF
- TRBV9 CASSGPASFNEQFF
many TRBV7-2 CASSRGQPPREQYF
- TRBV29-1 CSVEASGAALYGYTF
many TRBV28 CASTHGYEQYF
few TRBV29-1 CSVATGTPTGEQYF
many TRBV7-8 CASTLWRVLHNTDTQYF
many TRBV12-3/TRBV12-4 CASSFGGQGAKNIQYF
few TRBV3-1 CASSGSGPEQFF
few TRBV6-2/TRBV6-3 CASSVFGAEQYF
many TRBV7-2 CASNQGSGSYEQYF
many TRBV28 CASSLWTGPTGNTIYF
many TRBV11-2 CASSFNTGGLGYEQYF